A single sample gave rise to the 29 T cell receptor beta chains below, sequenced in a study of neurological immune-mediated disorders. TCRdb reprocessed the 5' RACE reads with MiXCR, giving one entry per CDR3 protein. The sample includes tens of thousands of distinct CDR3 sequences, about 3.5% of them seen just once. Sequenced material: PBMCs. These TCRs come from a young man with multiple sclerosis.

This clonotype was counted only a few times. The junction shows a germline mismatch at one end, possibly a read error. This chain joins TRBV2 and TRBJ1-5, with TRBD1 matching 12 bases. This CDR3 is 15 amino acids long. The germline CDR1 and CDR2 sequences are SNHLY and FYNNEI. CDR3 DNA sequence: TGTGCCAGCAGGGCCGGGACAGGGGGCGGGCAGCCCCAGAATTTT. Protein: CASRAGTGGGQPQNF.

This clonotype was recorded at least ten times. The chain employs TRBV27 and TRBJ1-2, with D maybe TRBD1 (6 bases). The CDR3 has 17 amino acids. V lost 6 bases and J 8 bases, leaving 28 bases between the germline ends. CDR1 is MNHEY and CDR2 is SMNVEV in the germline V gene (reference sequence). In DNA form, the CDR3 reads TGTGCCAGCAGCCCCGACCCCGTTCTTACAGGGCTTACGGGCTACACCTTC. Translated: CASSPDPVLTGLTGYTF.

This clonotype was seen repeatedly, ten times or more. The chain couples TRBV28 to TRBJ2-4, with TRBD1 identical over 10 bases. V lost 5 bases to trimming and J lost 7 bases; unmatched junction nucleotides: 11. The CDR3 contains 16 residues. Per germline, CDR1 MDHEN and CDR2 SYDVKM. CDR3 region: CASSPHPGQGINIQYF. The CDR3, as DNA: TGTGCCAGCAGTCCACATCCGGGACAGGGGATTAACATTCAGTACTTC.

In its sample, this clonotype was seen many times. This chain uses TRBV15 with TRBJ2-5; D unresolved. This CDR3 contains 13 residues. The germline gives CDR1 LNHNV, CDR2 YYDKDF (reference sequence). Trimming removed 0 bases from V and 4 bases from J, with 6 bases in between. CDR3 DNA: TGTGCCACCAGCAGAGATTTGGGAGAGACCCAGTACTTC. The encoded protein is CATSRDLGETQYF.

A note on this clonotype: A read error is possible here, since a much larger clone lies one base away. V is TRBV15 and J is TRBJ2-6; D is perhaps TRBD1 (7 bases). Germline V CDR1 and CDR2: LNHNV, YYDKDF (reference sequence). This CDR3 has 23 residues. The CDR3 region is CATSRSRSAVDRDFTSGAKVLTF. The CDR3, as DNA: TGTGCCACCAGCAGATCGAGATCGGCTGTAGACAGGGACTTCACCTCTGGGGCCAAAGTCCTGACTTTC.

This clonotype has only a few counts. This may arise from a read error, as a much more abundant clone is one base away. No conserved phenylalanine or tryptophan is present at the end of the CDR3, so a read error is the likely explanation. The rearrangement joins TRBV5-6 to TRBJ1-2; 8 bases map to TRBD1. J was trimmed by 1 base and V by 2 bases; bases with no gene match: 4. Germline assignment: CDR1 SGHDT and CDR2 YYEEEE. The CDR3 extends over 15 amino acids. The CDR3 spells CASSFGTGYNYGYTV. As DNA, the CDR3 is TGTGCCAGCAGCTTCGGGACAGGATATAACTATGGCTACACCGTC.

This clonotype came up many times. J is TRBJ1-2 and V is TRBV4-1; no clear D gene. The length of the CDR3 is 14 residues. Germline CDR1 reads MGHRA; CDR2 reads YSYEKL. V was clipped by 0 bases and J by 2 bases, with 7 bases between them. The DNA of the CDR3 is TGCGCCAGCAGCCAAGATTCAGGAAACTATGGCTACACCTTC. Protein: CASSQDSGNYGYTF.

The table lists this clonotype with many counts. The CDR3 nucleotides read TGCGCCAGCAGCTTGGACGCCACAATGAACACTGAAGCTTTCTTT. Amino acid sequence: CASSLDATMNTEAFF. The gene calls are TRBV5-1 and TRBJ1-1; D is unresolved. In germline, CDR1 is SGHRS, CDR2 YFSETQ. V was cut by 0 bases and J by 0 bases, with 9 bases left in between. The CDR3 spans 15 residues.

This clonotype was seen ten or more times. The V and J genes are TRBV5-1 and TRBJ2-3, with TRBD1 as a possible D gene (6 bases). Germline assignment: CDR1 SGHRS and CDR2 YFSETQ. Trimming shortened V by 3 bases and J by 2 bases, and 16 bases separated the two germline ends. The CDR3 sequence is 16 residues long. The CDR3 region is CASSSPDRRNTDTQYF. The DNA for the CDR3 is TGCGCCAGCAGCTCCCCTGACAGGCGAAACACAGATACGCAGTATTTT. Based on the CDR3 plus reference TRBV5-1 and TRBJ2-3, the full variable domain is KAGVTQTPRYLIKTRGQQVTLSCSPISGHRSVSWYQQTPGQGLQFLFEYFSETQRNKGNFPGRFSGRQFSNSRSEMNVSTLELGDSALYLCASSSPDRRNTDTQYFGPGTRLTVL.

This clonotype has at least ten counts. The rearrangement uses TRBV7-8 and TRBJ2-1, with D perhaps matching TRBD1 or TRBD2 (5 bases each). V dropped 1 base and J dropped 9 bases, with 16 bases sitting between them. CDR1 SGHVS and CDR2 FQNEAQ come from the germline V gene. The CDR3 spans 15 residues. In DNA form, the CDR3 reads TGTGCCAGCAGCTTAGGGGGTGGGACCACTTTTGAGCAGTTCTTC. This translates into CASSLGGGTTFEQFF.

Worth noting for this clonotype: This CDR3 is missing its conserved last phenylalanine or tryptophan, likely due to a read error. The V call is TRBV20-1, the J call TRBJ2-1; D possibly uses TRBD1 or TRBD2 (6 bases each). The ends were cut back, 3 bases at V and 7 bases at J, with 31 bases in the middle. There are 19 residues in the CDR3. Germline V gene data show CDR1 as DFQATT and CDR2 as SNEGSKA (reference sequence). Here the CDR3 reads CSARLLASTPGVRLNEQFN. The CDR3, as DNA: TGCAGTGCTAGGTTGCTAGCGTCCACCCCAGGGGTTAGATTGAATGAGCAGTTCAAC.

The table lists this clonotype with many counts. This rearrangement joins TRBV28 to TRBJ2-2; 13 nucleotides agree with TRBD2. With V trimmed by 8 bases and J by 0 bases, 12 bases remained unmatched. Per germline, CDR1 MDHEN and CDR2 SYDVKM. This CDR3 contains 19 residues. The CDR3 reads CASSPTSGRARPNTGELFF. CDR3 in DNA: TGTGCCAGCTCTCCTACTAGCGGGAGGGCTAGACCGAACACCGGGGAGCTGTTTTTT.

In this sample, this clonotype turned up many times. The J gene is TRBJ2-7, the V gene TRBV29-1; weak D call: TRBD2 (6 bases). The germline V gene has CDR1 SQVTM and CDR2 ANQGSEA. Deletions cut 5 bases from V and 3 bases from J, with 14 bases between. This CDR3 is 13 amino acids long. CDR3 sequence reads: CSVWGEDLYEQYF. As DNA, the CDR3 is TGCAGCGTTTGGGGGGAGGACCTCTACGAGCAGTACTTC.

This clonotype was seen many times. The chain couples TRBV20-1 to TRBJ1-6, with D maybe TRBD1 (6 bases). V shed 0 bases and J shed 9 bases, with 12 bases lying between them. Germline loops: CDR1 DFQATT, CDR2 SNEGSKA (reference sequence). CDR3 length: 14 residues. The CDR3 nucleotides are TGCAGTGCTAGAGAGGACAGAGACCTTTCACCCCTCCACTTT. Its protein is CSAREDRDLSPLHF.

This clonotype has at least ten counts. The gene calls are TRBV20-1 and TRBJ2-1; no reliable D call. CDR1 and CDR2 (germline): DFQATT, SNEGSKA (reference sequence). V was shortened by 0 bases and J by 0 bases, with 12 bases between the two germline ends. The CDR3 consists of 16 residues. CDR3 sequence reads: CSARDGVPSSYNEQFF. DNA for the CDR3: TGCAGTGCTAGAGATGGGGTACCGAGCTCCTACAATGAGCAGTTCTTC.

This clonotype occurred many times. The genes are TRBV4-1 and TRBJ2-2; no clear D. Trimming removed 4 bases from V and 4 bases from J, with 10 bases in between. Germline CDR1 is MGHRA and CDR2 is YSYEKL. This CDR3 is built from 14 residues. CDR3 loop: CASSPRWGTGELFF. The DNA of the CDR3 is TGCGCCAGCAGCCCCCGGTGGGGCACCGGGGAGCTGTTTTTT.

This clonotype came up many times. V and J are TRBV20-1 and TRBJ2-3, with 8 bases fitting TRBD2. The CDR3 length is 14 residues. The J segment lost 6 bases and the V segment lost 3 bases, leaving 8 bases of the junction unmatched. Germline loops: CDR1 DFQATT, CDR2 SNEGSKA (reference sequence). The CDR3: CSASGTRVIDTQYF. The CDR3 bases are TGCAGTGCTAGCGGGACTAGGGTCATCGATACGCAGTATTTT.

This clonotype was seen many times. The CDR3 DNA follows: TGTGCCAGCAGGAAGCAGGGGCCCACTGAAGCTTTCTTT. Protein sequence: CASRKQGPTEAFF. V and J are TRBV2 and TRBJ1-1, with a weak D call TRBD1 (6 bases). The V gene lost 6 bases and the J gene lost 4 bases, with 12 bases spanning the gap. This CDR3 region has 13 residues. CDR1 is SNHLY and CDR2 is FYNNEI in the germline V gene.

As concerns this clonotype: At one boundary the junction diverges from the germline segment, which might be a read error. The chain employs TRBV15 and TRBJ1-5; D gene unclear. There are 15 residues in the CDR3. Germline V gene lookup returns CDR1 LNHNV and CDR2 YYDKDF (reference sequence). This chain's CDR3 is CATSGERAAGQPQNF. The CDR3 DNA reads as TGTGCCACCAGCGGGGAGAGAGCGGCTGGTCAGCCCCAGAATTTT.

This clonotype showed up many times. The chain combines TRBV2 with TRBJ1-1; no definite D call. Trimming removed 8 bases from V and 1 base from J, with 5 bases in between. CDR1 and CDR2 from the germline V gene are SNHLY and FYNNEI. There are 11 residues in the CDR3. CDR3: CASPGNTEAFF. The CDR3 nucleotides read TGTGCCAGCCCGGGGAACACTGAAGCTTTCTTT.

There are many counts of this clonotype. The chain links TRBV3-1 to TRBJ2-7, with 15 nucleotides matching TRBD2. Per germline, CDR1 LGHDT and CDR2 YNNKEL (reference sequence). V shed 4 bases, J shed 7 bases, and the junction held 5 bases outside the gene matches. CDR3 length equals 15 residues. CDR3 sequence: CASSLGLAGGLEQYF. In nucleotides, the CDR3 is TGTGCCAGCAGCCTAGGACTAGCGGGAGGGCTAGAGCAGTACTTC.

This clonotype was counted many times. This chain joins TRBV7-3 and TRBJ2-1, with D tentatively TRBD1 or TRBD2 (6 bases each). The CDR3 is made up of 15 amino acids. The germline gives CDR1 SGHTA, CDR2 FQGTGA. Trimming stripped 1 base from V and 7 bases from J, with 14 bases between. The CDR3 region is CASSLMGGPGNEQFF. Written as DNA, the CDR3 is TGTGCCAGCAGCTTAATGGGGGGCCCGGGGAATGAGCAGTTCTTC.

This clonotype was counted at least ten times. V usage is TRBV6-5 and J usage is TRBJ2-6; D not resolved. The V and J ends lost 5 bases and 0 bases respectively, with 5 bases between them. Germline V gene data show CDR1 as MNHEY and CDR2 as SVGAGI. There are 14 residues in the CDR3. The CDR3, as DNA: TGTGCCAGCAGTACCAGCTCTGGGGCCAACGTCCTGACTTTC. Translated: CASSTSSGANVLTF.

This clonotype was seen ten or more times. The junction differs from germline at one of its ends, possibly a read error. The gene calls are TRBV20-1 and TRBJ2-7, with D unresolved. CDR1 is DFQATT and CDR2 is SNEGSKA in the germline V gene (reference sequence). The CDR3 totals 13 residues. Written as DNA, the CDR3 is TGCAGTGCTAGAGGTAACCTAGGTGATCTCTCGGTCTTC. Translation: CSARGNLGDLSVF.

This clonotype was observed at least ten times. The DNA for the CDR3 is TGTGCCAGCAGGGCCAAGTATCTTTCCTACGAGCAGTACTTC. This gives the protein CASRAKYLSYEQYF. V gene TRBV2 combines with J gene TRBJ2-7, with D unresolved. The CDR3 is 14 residues long. Deletions cut 6 bases from V and 1 base from J, with 13 bases between. The germline CDR1 and CDR2 sequences are SNHLY and FYNNEI.

Ten or more counts support this clonotype. The genes are TRBV7-2 and TRBJ1-5; weak D call: TRBD1 (6 bases). V was cut by 5 bases and J by 2 bases, with 13 bases left in between. Germline V gene lookup returns CDR1 SGHTA and CDR2 FQGNSA. The CDR3 loop spans 15 amino acids. The CDR3 sequence is CASSKTYRGNQPQHF. In DNA, the CDR3 is TGTGCCAGCAGCAAGACCTACAGGGGCAATCAGCCCCAGCATTTT.

This clonotype was counted many times. The chain uses TRBV20-1 and TRBJ2-5; 11 bases match TRBD2. The germline gives CDR1 DFQATT, CDR2 SNEGSKA (reference sequence). The CDR3 covers 14 residues. The V gene end was trimmed by 5 bases and the J gene end by 1 base; junction bases not matched to a gene: 3. The CDR3 sequence is CSAQTSGIQETQYF. CDR3 nucleotides: TGCAGTGCTCAGACTAGCGGGATCCAAGAGACCCAGTACTTC.

This clonotype occurred many times. The chain links TRBV20-1 to TRBJ2-2; no clear D gene. The CDR3 is 15 amino acids. Trimming stripped 6 bases from V and 1 base from J, with 15 bases between. CDR1 is DFQATT and CDR2 is SNEGSKA in the germline V gene (reference sequence). For the CDR3, the DNA is TGCAGTGCCGTTGTCCGGGCCGAGAACACCGGGGAGCTGTTTTTT. The encoded protein is CSAVVRAENTGELFF.

The sample holds many counts of this clonotype. The chain links TRBV29-1 to TRBJ2-2, with D perhaps matching TRBD1 (6 bases). The CDR3 spans 13 residues. CDR1 is SQVTM and CDR2 is ANQGSEA in the germline V gene. The V end lost 4 bases, the J end lost 7 bases, and 13 bases lay between the germline ends. CDR3 loop: CSVAGTRGGELFF. In nucleotides, the CDR3 is TGCAGCGTTGCCGGGACACGGGGCGGGGAGCTGTTTTTT.